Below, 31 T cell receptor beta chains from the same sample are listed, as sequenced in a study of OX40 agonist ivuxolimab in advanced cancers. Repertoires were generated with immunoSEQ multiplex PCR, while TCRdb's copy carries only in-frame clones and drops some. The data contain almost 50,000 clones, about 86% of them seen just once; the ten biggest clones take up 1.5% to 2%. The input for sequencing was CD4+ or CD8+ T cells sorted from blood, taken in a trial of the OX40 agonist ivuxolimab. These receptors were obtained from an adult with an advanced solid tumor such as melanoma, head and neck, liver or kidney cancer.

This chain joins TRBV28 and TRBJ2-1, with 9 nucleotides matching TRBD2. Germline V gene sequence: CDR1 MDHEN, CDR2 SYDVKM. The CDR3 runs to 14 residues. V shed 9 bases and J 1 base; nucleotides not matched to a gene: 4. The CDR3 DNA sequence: TGTGCCAGTAGAGCGGGAGGTTCCTACAATGAGCAGTTCTTC. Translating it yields CASRAGGSYNEQFF.

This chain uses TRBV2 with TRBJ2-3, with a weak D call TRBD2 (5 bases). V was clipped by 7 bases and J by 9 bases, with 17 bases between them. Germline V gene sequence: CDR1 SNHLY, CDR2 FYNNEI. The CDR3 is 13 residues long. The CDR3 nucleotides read TGTGCCAGCATCAATCGACTAACAATAACGCAGTATTTT. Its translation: CASINRLTITQYF.

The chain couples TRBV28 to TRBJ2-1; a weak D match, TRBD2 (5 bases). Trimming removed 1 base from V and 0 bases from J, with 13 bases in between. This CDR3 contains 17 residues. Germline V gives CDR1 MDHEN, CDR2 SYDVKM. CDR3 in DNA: TGTGCCAGCAGTTTATTACGTGGACTCAGCTCCTACAATGAGCAGTTCTTC. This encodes CASSLLRGLSSYNEQFF.

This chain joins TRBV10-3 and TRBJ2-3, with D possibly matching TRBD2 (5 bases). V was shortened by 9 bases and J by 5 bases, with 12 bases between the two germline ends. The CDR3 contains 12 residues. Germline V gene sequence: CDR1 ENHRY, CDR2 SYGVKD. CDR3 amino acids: CAISEQGDTQYF. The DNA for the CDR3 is TGTGCCATTAGCGAACAAGGAGATACGCAGTATTTT.

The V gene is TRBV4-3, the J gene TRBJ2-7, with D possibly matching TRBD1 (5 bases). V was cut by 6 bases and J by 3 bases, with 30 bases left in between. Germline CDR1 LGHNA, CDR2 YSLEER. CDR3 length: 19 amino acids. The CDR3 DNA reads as TGCGCCAGCAGGAGAGACAGTCACCCATCTATTGGTGTTATCTACGAGCAGTACTTC. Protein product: CASRRDSHPSIGVIYEQYF.

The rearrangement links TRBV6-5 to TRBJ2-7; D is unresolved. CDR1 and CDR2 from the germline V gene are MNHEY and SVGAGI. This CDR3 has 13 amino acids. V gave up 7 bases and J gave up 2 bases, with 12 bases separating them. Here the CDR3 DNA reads TGTGCCAGCACCTCGGAAGTAGCCTACGAGCAGTACTTC. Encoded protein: CASTSEVAYEQYF.

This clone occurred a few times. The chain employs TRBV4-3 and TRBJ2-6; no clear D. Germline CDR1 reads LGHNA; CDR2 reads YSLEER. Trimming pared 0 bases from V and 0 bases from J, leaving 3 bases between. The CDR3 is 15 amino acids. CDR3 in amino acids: CASSQDNSGANVLTF. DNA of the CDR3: TGCGCCAGCAGCCAAGATAACTCTGGGGCCAACGTCCTGACTTTC.

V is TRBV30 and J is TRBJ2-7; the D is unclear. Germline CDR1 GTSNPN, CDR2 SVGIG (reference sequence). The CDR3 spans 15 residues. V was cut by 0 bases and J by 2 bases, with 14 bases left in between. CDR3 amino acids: CAWSVEFSSPYEQYF. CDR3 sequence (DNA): TGTGCCTGGAGTGTCGAATTTAGCAGCCCCTACGAGCAGTACTTC.

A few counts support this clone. The CDR3 spells CASSPRTGAANYGYTF. CDR3 in DNA: TGTGCCAGCTCACCACGGACAGGGGCCGCTAACTATGGCTACACCTTC. The chain combines TRBV18 with TRBJ1-2, with 9 bases that match TRBD1. Looked up from germline, CDR1 is KGHSH and CDR2 is LQKENI. With 1 base clipped from V and 0 bases from J, the junction kept 3 bases outside the gene matches. This CDR3 is 16 amino acids long.

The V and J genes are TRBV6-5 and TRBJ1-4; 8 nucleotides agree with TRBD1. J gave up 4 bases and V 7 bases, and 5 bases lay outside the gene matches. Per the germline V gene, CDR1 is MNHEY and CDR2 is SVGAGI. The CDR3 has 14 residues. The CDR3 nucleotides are TGTGCCAGCACCCCGGACAGGGATAATGAAAAACTGTTTTTT. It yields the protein CASTPDRDNEKLFF.

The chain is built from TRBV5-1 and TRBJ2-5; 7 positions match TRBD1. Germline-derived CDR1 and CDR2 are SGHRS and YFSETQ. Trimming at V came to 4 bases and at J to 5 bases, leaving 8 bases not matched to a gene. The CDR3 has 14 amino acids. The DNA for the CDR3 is TGCGCCAGCAGCCACGTCGACAGGGTTGAGACCCAGTACTTC. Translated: CASSHVDRVETQYF.

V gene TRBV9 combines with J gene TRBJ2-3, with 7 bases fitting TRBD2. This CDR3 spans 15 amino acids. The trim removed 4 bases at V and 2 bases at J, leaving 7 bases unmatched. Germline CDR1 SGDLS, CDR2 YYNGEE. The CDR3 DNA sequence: TGTGCCAGCAGCCCCCGAGCGGGAAACACAGATACGCAGTATTTT. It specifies CASSPRAGNTDTQYF.

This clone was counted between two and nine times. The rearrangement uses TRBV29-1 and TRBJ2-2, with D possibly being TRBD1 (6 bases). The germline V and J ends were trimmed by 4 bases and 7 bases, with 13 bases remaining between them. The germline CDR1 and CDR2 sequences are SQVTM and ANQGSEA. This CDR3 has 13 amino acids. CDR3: CSVGEGVGGELFF. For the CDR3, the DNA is TGCAGCGTTGGAGAGGGGGTGGGCGGGGAGCTGTTTTTT.

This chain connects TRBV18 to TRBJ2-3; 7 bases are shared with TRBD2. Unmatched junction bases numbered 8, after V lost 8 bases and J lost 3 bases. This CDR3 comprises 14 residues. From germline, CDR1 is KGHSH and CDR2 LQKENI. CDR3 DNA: TGTGCCAGCACCTCAGCGGGAATGACAGATACGCAGTATTTT. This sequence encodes CASTSAGMTDTQYF.

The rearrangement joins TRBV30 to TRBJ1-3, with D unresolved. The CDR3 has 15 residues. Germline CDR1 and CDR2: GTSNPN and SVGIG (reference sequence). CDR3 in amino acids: CARREGSYSGNTIYF. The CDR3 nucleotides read TGTGCAAGGAGGGAGGGCTCTTACTCTGGAAACACCATATATTTT.

For the CDR3, the DNA is TGTGCCACCAGCAGAGATCAAGGAGAACAGCAGTTCTTC. It codes for CATSRDQGEQQFF. The chain joins TRBV15 to TRBJ2-1; D unclear. Trimming shortened V by 0 bases and J by 11 bases, and 11 bases separated the two germline ends. The CDR3 runs to 13 residues. Germline loops: CDR1 LNHNV, CDR2 YYDKDF (reference sequence).

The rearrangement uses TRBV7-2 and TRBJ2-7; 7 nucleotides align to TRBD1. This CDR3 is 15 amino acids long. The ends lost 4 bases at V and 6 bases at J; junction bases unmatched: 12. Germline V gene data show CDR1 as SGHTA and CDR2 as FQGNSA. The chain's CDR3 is CASSSGSGQDFEQYF. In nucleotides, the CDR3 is TGTGCCAGCAGCTCCGGCTCTGGACAGGATTTCGAGCAGTACTTC.

The CDR3 spells CSGTTGATEAFF. DNA of the CDR3: TGCAGCGGAACTACAGGGGCCACTGAAGCTTTCTTT. The V gene is TRBV29-1, the J gene TRBJ1-1; 7 bases fit TRBD1. V trimming: 7 bases; J trimming: 4 bases; junction bases outside the gene matches: 6. CDR1 and CDR2 from the germline V gene are SQVTM and ANQGSEA. CDR3 size: 12 residues.

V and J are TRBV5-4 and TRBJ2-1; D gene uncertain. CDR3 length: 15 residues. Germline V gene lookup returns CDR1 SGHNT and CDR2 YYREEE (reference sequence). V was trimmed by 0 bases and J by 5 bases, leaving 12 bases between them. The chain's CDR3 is CASSLGGVQDNEQFF. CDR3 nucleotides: TGTGCCAGCAGCTTGGGGGGTGTCCAGGACAATGAGCAGTTCTTC.

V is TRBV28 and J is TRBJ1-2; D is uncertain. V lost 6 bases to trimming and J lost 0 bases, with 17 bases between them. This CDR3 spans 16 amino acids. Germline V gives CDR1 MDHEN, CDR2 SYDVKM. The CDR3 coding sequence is TGTGCCAGCAGCCCCCCGGGTTTGGGGTCTAACTATGGCTACACCTTC. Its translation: CASSPPGLGSNYGYTF.

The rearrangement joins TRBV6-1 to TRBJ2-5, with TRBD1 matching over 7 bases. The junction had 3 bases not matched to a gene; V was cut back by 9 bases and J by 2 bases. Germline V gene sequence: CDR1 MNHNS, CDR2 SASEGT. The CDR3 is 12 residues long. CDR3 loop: CASTGVQETQYF. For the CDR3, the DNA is TGTGCCAGTACAGGGGTGCAAGAGACCCAGTACTTC.

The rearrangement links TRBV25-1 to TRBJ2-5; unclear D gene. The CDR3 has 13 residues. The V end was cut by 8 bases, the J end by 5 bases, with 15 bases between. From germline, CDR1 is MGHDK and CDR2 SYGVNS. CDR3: CASRDAPRETQYF. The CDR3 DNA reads TGTGCCAGCCGAGATGCGCCCCGGGAGACCCAGTACTTC.

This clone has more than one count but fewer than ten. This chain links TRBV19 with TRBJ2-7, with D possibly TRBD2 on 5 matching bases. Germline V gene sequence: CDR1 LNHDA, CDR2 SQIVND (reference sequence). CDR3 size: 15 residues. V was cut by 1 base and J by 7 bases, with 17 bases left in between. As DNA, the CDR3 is TGTGCCAGTAGTATAGCCCAGAGGGCCTCGGGTGAGCAGTACTTC. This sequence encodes CASSIAQRASGEQYF.

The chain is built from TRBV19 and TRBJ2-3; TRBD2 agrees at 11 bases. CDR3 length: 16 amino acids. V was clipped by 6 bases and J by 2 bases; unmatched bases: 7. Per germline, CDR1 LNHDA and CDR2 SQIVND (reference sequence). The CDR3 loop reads CASRTGGLADTDTQYF. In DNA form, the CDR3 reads TGTGCCAGTAGGACAGGGGGACTAGCGGACACAGATACGCAGTATTTT.

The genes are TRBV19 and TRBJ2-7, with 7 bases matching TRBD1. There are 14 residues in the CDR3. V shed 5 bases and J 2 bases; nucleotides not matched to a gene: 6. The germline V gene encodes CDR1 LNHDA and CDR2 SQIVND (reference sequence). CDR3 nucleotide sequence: TGTGCCAGTAGTGCTCTCGGGACAGCCTACGAGCAGTACTTC. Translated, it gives CASSALGTAYEQYF.

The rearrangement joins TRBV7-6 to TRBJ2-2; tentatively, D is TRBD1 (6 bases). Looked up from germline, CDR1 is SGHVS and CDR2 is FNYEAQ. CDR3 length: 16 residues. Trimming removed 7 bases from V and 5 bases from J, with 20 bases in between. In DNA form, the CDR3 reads TGTGCCAGCACCAACACCCGGGGACACTATACCGGGGAGCTGTTTTTT. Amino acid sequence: CASTNTRGHYTGELFF.

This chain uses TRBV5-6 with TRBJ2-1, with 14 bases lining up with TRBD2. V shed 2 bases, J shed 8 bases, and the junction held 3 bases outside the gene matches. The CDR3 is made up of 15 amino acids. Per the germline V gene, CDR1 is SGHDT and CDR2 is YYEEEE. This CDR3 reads CASSFGTSGSHEQFF. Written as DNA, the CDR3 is TGTGCCAGCAGCTTCGGGACTAGCGGGAGTCATGAGCAGTTCTTC.

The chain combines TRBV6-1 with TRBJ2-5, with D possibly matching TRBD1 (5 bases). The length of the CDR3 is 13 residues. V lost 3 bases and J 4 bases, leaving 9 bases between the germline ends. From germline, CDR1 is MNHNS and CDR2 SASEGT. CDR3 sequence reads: CASSDSQGETQYF. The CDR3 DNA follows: TGTGCCAGCAGTGATTCCCAGGGAGAGACCCAGTACTTC.

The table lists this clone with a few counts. In DNA, the CDR3 is TGTGCCAGCAGTGAAGCAATAACGGATGAAGCTTTCTTT. This gives the protein CASSEAITDEAFF. V is TRBV6-4 and J is TRBJ1-1; D is ambiguous. The germline V gene encodes CDR1 MRHNA and CDR2 SNTAGT. The CDR3 length is 13 residues. V gave up 3 bases and J gave up 7 bases, with 12 bases separating them.

CDR3 residues: CASRRDLNTEAFF. The CDR3, as DNA: TGTGCCAGCAGGCGGGACTTAAACACTGAAGCTTTCTTT. The chain joins TRBV2 to TRBJ1-1; D is possibly TRBD1 (5 bases). The CDR3 runs to 13 residues. The germline V gene encodes CDR1 SNHLY and CDR2 FYNNEI. V was clipped by 6 bases and J by 2 bases, with 10 bases between them. Full variable domain (rest looked up from reference TRBV2 and TRBJ1-1): EPEVTQTPSHQVTQMGQEVILRCVPISNHLYFYWYRQILGQKVEFLVSFYNNEISEKSEIFDDQFSVERPDGSNFTLKIRSTKLEDSAMYFCASRRDLNTEAFFGQGTRLTVV.

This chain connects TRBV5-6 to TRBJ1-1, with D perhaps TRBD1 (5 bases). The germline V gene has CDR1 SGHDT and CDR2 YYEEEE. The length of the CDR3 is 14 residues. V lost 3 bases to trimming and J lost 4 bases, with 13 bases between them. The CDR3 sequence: CASSSFSGGTEAFF. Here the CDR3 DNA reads TGTGCCAGCAGCTCGTTTTCGGGGGGCACTGAAGCTTTCTTT.